The T cell receptor beta chain described here comes from a study of radiation and T cells in renal cell carcinoma. The CDR3 consists of 15 residues. Germline CDR1 is SGHRS and CDR2 is YFSETQ. V gave up 4 bases and J gave up 2 bases; unmatched junction bases: 6. Specified time point: blood 2 weeks post-SBRT. The treatment: 15 Gy SBRT to primary tumor, nephrectomy 4 weeks later. Blood was sampled at baseline, 2 weeks and 4 weeks after SBRT. The patient's renal cell carcinoma had clear cell pathology. Study outcomes and limitations: In blood, top tumor clones expanded by 2 weeks, shrinking by 4. Without pretreatment biopsies, baseline tumor clonotype presence was undetermined.

Sequenced by immunoSEQ multiplex PCR; TCRdb stores in-frame clones only, minus some. The table records around 120,000 clones, 81% of them present only once. Turning to this clone: The antigen is undetermined.

The sequenced sample was blood, obtained from a patient whose treatment included radiotherapy and nephrectomy. The source of this sequence is a woman aged 55-69 years with renal cell carcinoma. The J gene is TRBJ2-7, the V gene TRBV5-1; TRBD1 aligns across 10 bases. The DNA of the CDR3 is TGCGCCAGCAGCCCGACAGGGGGCATCGCCTACGAGCAGTACTTC. Its translation is CASSPTGGIAYEQYF.